What follows describes a single T cell receptor (beta chain). This sample's RNA came from whole unsorted tissue. This non-tumor lung sample came from over 3 cm beyond the tumor edge. A modified ARM-PCR protocol with three rounds of nested PCR amplified TCRbeta. Each CDR3 protein is one row after TCRdb ran MiXCR on the multiplex PCR reads. The sample records tens of thousands of distinct CDR3 sequences, 60% to 65% being singletons. This specimen comes from a study of tumor and adjacent non-tumor tissue in lung cancer. The CDR3 totals 16 residues. CDR1 and CDR2 from the germline V gene are DFQATT and SNEGSKA (reference sequence). Germline trimming cut 3 bases from V and 2 bases from J; bases unmatched to any gene: 11.

Sequencing input: distant non-tumor lung tissue. The chain has TRBV20-1 and TRBJ2-5, with 8 positions matching TRBD2. The sequence derives from a woman between 70 and 85 years old with non-small cell lung cancer. CDR3 region: CSASPVGLAGQETQYF. The CDR3 region has the DNA TGCAGTGCTAGCCCCGTGGGGTTAGCGGGGCAAGAGACCCAGTACTTC.